Listed below are T cell receptor beta chains from one sample, sequenced in a study of T-cell memory formation after mild COVID-19. In TCRdb, the 5' RACE reads were re-called with MiXCR into one record per CDR3 protein. This table holds some 200,000 distinct CDR3 sequences, 9% to 10% found once. The sample comprised PBMCs or a T cell subset sorted from them (not recorded which). The receptors stem from a man aged 18-30 years who had mild COVID-19 (a few samples of this study predate the infection). Cell type and time point are not known. The CDR3 runs from the conserved cysteine through the conserved F or W. Each record gives: J gene, V gene, clone size, D gene, CDR3 protein, CDR3 DNA. A D gene is named only where the DNA matches it firmly. Rows may omit the clone size; those that give it use once, few, many or a size class.

j_gene: TRBJ2-2
v_gene: TRBV24-1
abundance: -
d_gene: TRBD1
CDR3aa: CATSVDRENTGELFF
CDR3nt: TGTGCCACCAGTGTCGACAGGGAGAACACCGGGGAGCTGTTTTTT

j_gene: TRBJ1-2
v_gene: TRBV7-8
abundance: few
d_gene: TRBD1
CDR3aa: CASSTSTGGQGVRDYGYTF
CDR3nt: TGTGCCAGCAGCACTAGTACGGGGGGACAGGGGGTACGGGACTATGGCTACACCTTC

j_gene: TRBJ1-4
v_gene: TRBV5-4
abundance: few
d_gene: TRBD1
CDR3aa: CASSPGGRNEKLFF
CDR3nt: TGTGCCAGCAGCCCAGGGGGTCGTAATGAAAAACTGTTTTTT

j_gene: TRBJ1-1
v_gene: TRBV20-1
abundance: -
d_gene: TRBD1
CDR3aa: CSARQGQANTEAFF
CDR3nt: TGCAGTGCTAGACAGGGACAGGCGAACACTGAAGCTTTCTTT

j_gene: TRBJ1-5
v_gene: TRBV18
abundance: -
d_gene: TRBD1
CDR3aa: CASSSDRGQPQHF
CDR3nt: TGTGCCAGCTCCTCAGACAGGGGTCAGCCCCAGCATTTT

j_gene: TRBJ1-2
v_gene: TRBV4-2
abundance: -
d_gene: -
CDR3aa: CASSQDLNYGYTF
CDR3nt: TGTGCCAGCAGCCAAGATCTCAACTATGGCTACACCTTC

j_gene: TRBJ1-2
v_gene: TRBV5-1
abundance: few
d_gene: -
CDR3aa: CASSSYVAGGGYGYTF
CDR3nt: TGCGCCAGCAGCTCCTACGTAGCGGGAGGAGGCTATGGCTACACCTTC

j_gene: TRBJ1-2
v_gene: TRBV5-1
abundance: -
d_gene: -
CDR3aa: CASSLVAETYGYTF
CDR3nt: TGCGCCAGCAGCTTGGTGGCAGAAACCTATGGCTACACCTTC

j_gene: TRBJ1-2
v_gene: TRBV6-5
abundance: few
d_gene: TRBD1
CDR3aa: CASSYSRGGSSYGYTF
CDR3nt: TGTGCCAGCAGTTACTCGAGAGGGGGCAGTAGCTATGGCTACACCTTC

j_gene: TRBJ2-5
v_gene: TRBV6-5
abundance: many
d_gene: -
CDR3aa: CASSYTGRETQYF
CDR3nt: TGTGCCAGCAGTTACACGGGAAGAGAGACCCAGTACTTC

j_gene: TRBJ1-2
v_gene: TRBV10-3
abundance: few
d_gene: -
CDR3aa: CAISVTAYGYTF
CDR3nt: TGTGCCATCAGTGTCACAGCATATGGCTACACCTTC

j_gene: TRBJ2-3
v_gene: TRBV18
abundance: few
d_gene: -
CDR3aa: CASSPSSRDTQYF
CDR3nt: TGTGCCAGCTCACCATCCTCCCGTGATACGCAGTATTTT

j_gene: TRBJ2-1
v_gene: TRBV7-3
abundance: many
d_gene: -
CDR3aa: CASSLIGLGEQFF
CDR3nt: TGTGCCAGCAGTCTTATTGGCCTGGGGGAGCAGTTCTTC

j_gene: TRBJ1-2
v_gene: TRBV19
abundance: -
d_gene: -
CDR3aa: CASTRDANYGYTF
CDR3nt: TGTGCCAGTACCAGGGACGCTAACTATGGCTACACCTTC

j_gene: TRBJ1-2
v_gene: TRBV2
abundance: few
d_gene: -
CDR3aa: CASSQPTGFGYTF
CDR3nt: TGTGCCAGCAGTCAACCCACGGGATTTGGCTACACCTTC

j_gene: TRBJ2-2
v_gene: TRBV4-2
abundance: many
d_gene: -
CDR3aa: CASSRQGPGANTGELFF
CDR3nt: TGTGCCAGCAGCCGACAAGGCCCGGGGGCGAACACCGGGGAGCTGTTTTTT

j_gene: TRBJ2-4
v_gene: TRBV6-5
abundance: few
d_gene: TRBD1
CDR3aa: CASNTDREAKNIQYF
CDR3nt: TGTGCCAGCAACACCGACAGGGAGGCCAAAAACATTCAGTACTTC

j_gene: TRBJ2-7
v_gene: TRBV11-2
abundance: -
d_gene: -
CDR3aa: CASSQQGFSYEQYF
CDR3nt: TGTGCCAGCAGCCAACAGGGATTTTCCTACGAGCAGTACTTC

j_gene: TRBJ2-3
v_gene: TRBV4-1
abundance: many
d_gene: -
CDR3aa: CASSHLGRGVTDTQYF
CDR3nt: TGCGCCAGCAGCCACTTGGGGAGGGGGGTCACAGATACGCAGTATTTT

j_gene: TRBJ1-2
v_gene: TRBV11-2
abundance: -
d_gene: -
CDR3aa: CASSPTAALTF
CDR3nt: TGTGCCAGCAGCCCAACAGCCGCCCTCACCTTC

j_gene: TRBJ1-3
v_gene: TRBV12-3/TRBV12-4
abundance: -
d_gene: TRBD1
CDR3aa: CASSKRQGPGNTIYF
CDR3nt: TGTGCCAGCAGTAAGAGACAGGGGCCCGGAAACACCATATATTTT

j_gene: TRBJ1-2
v_gene: TRBV29-1
abundance: few
d_gene: -
CDR3aa: CSVIPPGYGYTF
CDR3nt: TGCAGCGTCATCCCCCCCGGGTATGGCTACACCTTC

j_gene: TRBJ2-7
v_gene: TRBV15
abundance: -
d_gene: TRBD1
CDR3aa: CATSRDVATGGEQYF
CDR3nt: TGTGCCACCAGCAGAGATGTTGCGACAGGGGGCGAGCAGTACTTC

j_gene: TRBJ1-1
v_gene: TRBV5-8
abundance: few
d_gene: -
CDR3aa: CASSLEDFVGTEAFF
CDR3nt: TGTGCCAGCAGCCTGGAGGATTTCGTCGGCACTGAAGCTTTCTTT

j_gene: TRBJ2-2
v_gene: TRBV4-2
abundance: few
d_gene: TRBD2
CDR3aa: CASNTETSETGELFF
CDR3nt: TGTGCCAGCAATACGGAGACTAGCGAAACCGGGGAGCTGTTTTTT

j_gene: TRBJ2-1
v_gene: TRBV4-1
abundance: few
d_gene: -
CDR3aa: CASSQDGQSYNEQFF
CDR3nt: TGCGCCAGCAGCCAAGACGGTCAGTCCTACAATGAGCAGTTCTTC

j_gene: TRBJ2-4
v_gene: TRBV5-1
abundance: many
d_gene: -
CDR3aa: CASTDPAGAKNIQYF
CDR3nt: TGCGCCAGCACCGACCCGGCGGGGGCCAAAAACATTCAGTACTTC

j_gene: TRBJ1-6
v_gene: TRBV4-2
abundance: few
d_gene: TRBD1
CDR3aa: CASSTDRDSPLHF
CDR3nt: TGTGCCAGCAGCACGGACAGGGACTCACCCCTCCACTTT

j_gene: TRBJ1-1
v_gene: TRBV10-3
abundance: -
d_gene: -
CDR3aa: CAISAGLAEAFF
CDR3nt: TGTGCCATCAGTGCAGGGTTGGCTGAAGCTTTCTTT

j_gene: TRBJ2-5
v_gene: TRBV5-1
abundance: -
d_gene: -
CDR3aa: CASSLGFWGETQYF
CDR3nt: TGCGCCAGCAGCTTGGGGTTTTGGGGGGAGACCCAGTACTTC

j_gene: TRBJ1-2
v_gene: TRBV10-2
abundance: -
d_gene: TRBD1
CDR3aa: CASSESYAGGGYGYTF
CDR3nt: TGCGCCAGCAGTGAGTCCTATGCAGGGGGCGGCTATGGCTACACCTTC

j_gene: TRBJ2-1
v_gene: TRBV9
abundance: -
d_gene: -
CDR3aa: CASSSGTEQFF
CDR3nt: TGTGCCAGCAGTTCAGGGACAGAGCAGTTCTTC

j_gene: TRBJ1-1
v_gene: TRBV11-2
abundance: -
d_gene: -
CDR3aa: CASSPSARGEAFF
CDR3nt: TGTGCCAGCAGCCCATCCGCCCGGGGTGAAGCTTTCTTT

j_gene: TRBJ2-1
v_gene: TRBV7-8
abundance: -
d_gene: -
CDR3aa: CASSSPAIWNEQFF
CDR3nt: TGTGCCAGCAGCTCACCCGCCATCTGGAATGAGCAGTTCTTC

j_gene: TRBJ2-3
v_gene: TRBV4-3
abundance: -
d_gene: TRBD2
CDR3aa: CASSQVAGGSSTDTQYF
CDR3nt: TGCGCCAGCAGCCAAGTGGCGGGGGGATCTAGCACAGATACGCAGTATTTT

j_gene: TRBJ1-5
v_gene: TRBV5-8
abundance: few
d_gene: -
CDR3aa: CASSLVRGRDQPQHF
CDR3nt: TGTGCCAGCAGCTTGGTTCGGGGCCGGGATCAGCCCCAGCATTTT

j_gene: TRBJ2-3
v_gene: TRBV20-1
abundance: -
d_gene: -
CDR3aa: CSGRGGFGTDTQYF
CDR3nt: TGCAGTGGCCGGGGCGGGTTCGGCACAGATACGCAGTATTTT

j_gene: TRBJ2-1
v_gene: TRBV5-1
abundance: few
d_gene: TRBD2
CDR3aa: CASSPGLAGGLSPEQFF
CDR3nt: TGCGCCAGCAGCCCGGGACTAGCGGGGGGGCTTTCTCCTGAGCAGTTCTTC

j_gene: TRBJ1-6
v_gene: TRBV5-6
abundance: many
d_gene: -
CDR3aa: CASSLVFRIRNSPLHF
CDR3nt: TGTGCCAGCAGCTTGGTGTTTCGTATTAGGAATTCACCCCTCCACTTT

j_gene: TRBJ1-1
v_gene: TRBV6-5
abundance: few
d_gene: -
CDR3aa: CASSYSGENTEAFF
CDR3nt: TGTGCCAGCAGTTATTCAGGGGAGAACACTGAAGCTTTCTTT

j_gene: TRBJ1-6
v_gene: TRBV9
abundance: many
d_gene: -
CDR3aa: CASSVAAGENSPLHF
CDR3nt: TGTGCCAGCAGCGTAGCGGCAGGGGAAAATTCACCCCTCCACTTT

j_gene: TRBJ2-7
v_gene: TRBV2
abundance: once
d_gene: -
CDR3aa: CASSSGGQYF
CDR3nt: TGTGCCAGCAGCAGTGGTGGGCAGTACTTC

j_gene: TRBJ2-5
v_gene: TRBV28
abundance: -
d_gene: TRBD1
CDR3aa: CASSRDRGHEETQYF
CDR3nt: TGTGCCAGCAGCCGGGACAGGGGGCATGAAGAGACCCAGTACTTC

j_gene: TRBJ2-2
v_gene: TRBV12-3/TRBV12-4
abundance: few
d_gene: TRBD1
CDR3aa: CASSRRTGPNTGELFF
CDR3nt: TGTGCCAGCAGTCGCCGGACAGGGCCTAACACCGGGGAGCTGTTTTTT

j_gene: TRBJ2-5
v_gene: TRBV4-1
abundance: few
d_gene: -
CDR3aa: CASSQDNPETQYF
CDR3nt: TGCGCCAGCAGCCAAGATAATCCGGAGACCCAGTACTTC

j_gene: TRBJ2-2
v_gene: TRBV20-1
abundance: -
d_gene: -
CDR3aa: CSARGGLASGELFF
CDR3nt: TGCAGTGCTAGAGGAGGGCTAGCGAGCGGGGAGCTGTTTTTT

j_gene: TRBJ1-2
v_gene: TRBV5-4
abundance: many
d_gene: -
CDR3aa: CASSLDAGGYTF
CDR3nt: TGTGCCAGCAGCTTGGACGCCGGGGGCTACACCTTC

j_gene: TRBJ1-1
v_gene: TRBV7-3
abundance: -
d_gene: -
CDR3aa: CASGRDMNTEAFF
CDR3nt: TGTGCCAGCGGCAGGGATATGAACACTGAAGCTTTCTTT

j_gene: TRBJ1-6
v_gene: TRBV27
abundance: few
d_gene: -
CDR3aa: CASSPWGQEVYVSPLHF
CDR3nt: TGTGCCAGCAGTCCCTGGGGCCAGGAGGTATACGTTTCACCCCTCCACTTT

j_gene: TRBJ2-3
v_gene: TRBV6-2/TRBV6-3
abundance: few
d_gene: -
CDR3aa: CASSQAGAQYF
CDR3nt: TGTGCCAGCAGCCAGGCGGGCGCGCAGTATTTT

j_gene: TRBJ1-2
v_gene: TRBV9
abundance: -
d_gene: -
CDR3aa: CASSQKGHGAVFDYGYTF
CDR3nt: TGTGCCAGCAGCCAAAAGGGGCACGGGGCGGTGTTTGACTATGGCTACACCTTC

j_gene: TRBJ2-3
v_gene: TRBV28
abundance: few
d_gene: -
CDR3aa: CASSLRQDYTDTQYF
CDR3nt: TGTGCCAGCAGTCTCAGACAGGATTACACAGATACGCAGTATTTT